This record concerns one T cell receptor (beta chain) sequence. The data derive from a study of cytomegalovirus exposure and HLA in healthy donors. PCR was performed using 60 Vbeta and 13 Jbeta primers. Measured with immunoSEQ multiplex PCR; TCRdb has only the in-frame clones, and not every one. This table lists around 160,000 clones. The germline V gene encodes CDR1 MGHRA and CDR2 YSYEKL. V was shortened by 4 bases and J by 4 bases, with 14 bases between the two germline ends. This CDR3 has 16 amino acids. The chain links TRBV4-1 to TRBJ1-6, with a weak D call TRBD1 (5 bases). Sequencing was done on a sample of PBMCs. The clonotype originates from a woman in her 50s in good health and CMV-seronegative. The CDR3 DNA reads as TGCGCCAGCAGCCGTAACGCCGGGGGGTATAATTCACCCCTCCACTTT. It encodes CASSRNAGGYNSPLHF.